This paragraph reports one TCR beta chain. This sample stems from a study of blood T cell repertoires in COVID-19. The repertoire was sequenced with immunoSEQ multiplex PCR; TCRdb's copy has only in-frame clones and lacks some. Among about 62,000 clones listed, 80% to 90% were seen once. This receptor was obtained from a woman aged 55-69 years with COVID-19, enrolled during active disease. Sequencing was done on a sample of peripheral blood.

CDR3 bases: TGTGCCAGCAGACCGGGACTAGCGGGAATCTACGAGCAGTACTTC. This sequence encodes CASRPGLAGIYEQYF. The V gene is TRBV6-5, the J gene TRBJ2-7, with 13 bases that match TRBD2. CDR3 length: 15 residues. V lost 6 bases and J lost 3; bases outside the gene matches: 5. In germline, CDR1 is MNHEY, CDR2 SVGAGI.